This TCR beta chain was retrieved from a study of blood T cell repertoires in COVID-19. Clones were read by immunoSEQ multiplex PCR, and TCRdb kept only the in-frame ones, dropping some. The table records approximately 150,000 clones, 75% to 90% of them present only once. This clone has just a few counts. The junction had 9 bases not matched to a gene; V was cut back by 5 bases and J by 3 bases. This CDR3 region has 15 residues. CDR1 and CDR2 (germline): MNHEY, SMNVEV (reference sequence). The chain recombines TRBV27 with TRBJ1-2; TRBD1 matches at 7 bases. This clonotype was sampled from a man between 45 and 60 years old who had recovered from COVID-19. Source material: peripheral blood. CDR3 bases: TGTGCCAGCAGTCTTCTAGGGGGCGTAGACTATGGCTACACCTTC. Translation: CASSLLGGVDYGYTF.